The present T cell receptor (beta chain) was sequenced within a study of blood T cell repertoires in COVID-19. Background on the study: The United States, Italy and Spain were the sources of the acute and convalescent COVID-19 samples. PBMCs, B-cell-depleted T cells, or T cells provided the cDNA or gDNA that made up the material.

V was pared by 9 bases and J by 6 bases, with 17 bases between. The CDR3 runs 14 residues. Germline CDR1 MRHNA, CDR2 SNTAGT. In the authors' methods: Estimation of nucleated cell counts was performed using reference gene primer amplification. Clones were read by immunoSEQ multiplex PCR, and TCRdb kept only the in-frame ones, dropping some. From that table come the V and J calls and clone size; the DNA was used to work out D and trimming. The table shows around 140,000 clones, with roughly 80% occurring only once. Sequenced: peripheral blood. The chain recombines TRBV6-4 with TRBJ2-2, with D maybe TRBD2 (6 bases). The clonotype was recovered from a human donor in a cohort sampled during active COVID-19. CDR3 loop: CASAVEGNAGELFF. In nucleotides, the CDR3 is TGTGCCAGTGCCGTGGAGGGAAACGCCGGGGAGCTGTTTTTT.